One sample yielded the 5 T cell receptor beta chains listed below, sequenced in a study of spatial heterogeneity in lung cancer. Time point denoted: blood at routine non-recurrence follow-up after resection. Unsorted samples of tumor, nontumor lung or frozen PBMC had their whole RNA sequenced. Each CDR3 protein gets one entry after TCRdb re-called the 5' RACE reads with MiXCR. The sample records under 150,000 distinct CDR3 sequences, approximately 12% being singletons. The specimen comprised PBMCs, sampled at follow-up. These receptors all stem from a male donor with early-stage non-small cell lung cancer.

This clonotype has more than one count but fewer than ten. An end of the junction differs from the germline gene, which may be a read error. V and J are TRBV7-7 and TRBJ2-1; tentative D call: TRBD1 (6 bases). Germline CDR1 reads SSHAT; CDR2 reads FNYEAQ (reference sequence). The CDR3 contains 14 residues. In DNA, the CDR3 is TGTGCTAGCAGTACCGGGACAATGGGGAATGAGCAGTTCTTC. This sequence encodes CASSTGTMGNEQFF.

This clonotype was detected ten times or more. The chain couples TRBV20-1 to TRBJ1-4; perhaps TRBD1 as D (6 bases). Trimming took 0 bases from V and 2 from J, leaving 16 bases between them. The germline V gene has CDR1 DFQATT and CDR2 SNEGSKA (reference sequence). The CDR3 has 17 residues. Here the CDR3 reads CSARDLMGASTNEKLFF. CDR3 DNA sequence: TGCAGTGCTAGAGATCTCATGGGGGCTAGCACTAATGAAAAACTGTTTTTT.

This clonotype was found many times. V gene TRBV25-1 combines with J gene TRBJ2-5; D may be TRBD1 or TRBD2 (6 bases each). Trimming took off 1 base at V and 5 bases at J, with 14 bases between the two ends. Germline CDR1 is MGHDK and CDR2 is SYGVNS. The CDR3 contains 15 residues. In DNA, the CDR3 is TGTGCCAGCAGTGAATTTTCTGGGGGGCTGGAGACCCAGTACTTC. Translated, it gives CASSEFSGGLETQYF.

The genes are TRBV10-3 and TRBJ1-3; possible D gene TRBD1, 6 bases. The V end lost 4 bases, the J end lost 0 bases, and 7 bases lay between the germline ends. The CDR3 covers 14 residues. CDR1 ENHRY and CDR2 SYGVKD come from the germline V gene. CDR3 in DNA: TGTGCCATCAGTGGGACAGTCTCTGGAAACACCATATATTTT. Protein product: CAISGTVSGNTIYF.

This clonotype has just a few counts. This sequence joins TRBV27 and TRBJ2-7; either TRBD1 or TRBD2 may supply D (5 bases each). Germline V CDR1 and CDR2: MNHEY, SMNVEV (reference sequence). The CDR3 runs to 16 residues. Trimming shortened V by 5 bases and J by 2 bases, and 19 bases separated the two germline ends. CDR3: CASSRRPPGQTYEQYF. CDR3 coding DNA: TGTGCCAGCAGTCGCCGCCCCCCGGGGCAGACCTACGAGCAGTACTTC.